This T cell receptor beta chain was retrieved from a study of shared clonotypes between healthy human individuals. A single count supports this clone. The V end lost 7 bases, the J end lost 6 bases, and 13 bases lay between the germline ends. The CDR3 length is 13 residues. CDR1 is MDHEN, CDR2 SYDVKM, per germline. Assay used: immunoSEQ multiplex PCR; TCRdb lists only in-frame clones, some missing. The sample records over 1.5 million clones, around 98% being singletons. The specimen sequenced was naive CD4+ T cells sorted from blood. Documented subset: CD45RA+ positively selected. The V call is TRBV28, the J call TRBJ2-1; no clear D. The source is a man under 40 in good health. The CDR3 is CASTTTVVNEQFF. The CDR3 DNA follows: TGTGCCAGCACCACCACGGTAGTCAATGAGCAGTTCTTC.